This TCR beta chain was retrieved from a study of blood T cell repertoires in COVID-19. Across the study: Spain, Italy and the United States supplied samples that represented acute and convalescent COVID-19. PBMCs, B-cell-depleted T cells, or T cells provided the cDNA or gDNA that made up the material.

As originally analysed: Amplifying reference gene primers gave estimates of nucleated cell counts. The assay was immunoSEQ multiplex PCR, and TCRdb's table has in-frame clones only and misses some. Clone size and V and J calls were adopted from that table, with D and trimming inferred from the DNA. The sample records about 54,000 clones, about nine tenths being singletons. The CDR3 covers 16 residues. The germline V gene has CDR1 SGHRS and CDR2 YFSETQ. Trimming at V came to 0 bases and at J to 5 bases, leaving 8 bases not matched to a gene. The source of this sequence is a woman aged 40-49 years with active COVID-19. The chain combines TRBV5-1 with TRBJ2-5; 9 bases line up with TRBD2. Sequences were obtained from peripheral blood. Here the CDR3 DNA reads TGCGCCAGCAGCTTGGTTCCAGCGGGGGGTTCCGAGACCCAGTACTTC. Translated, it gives CASSLVPAGGSETQYF.